A selection of T cell receptor beta chains follows, all from one sample in a study of shared clonotypes between healthy human individuals. Some clones are missing from TCRdb's copy, which holds only in-frame ones; the method was immunoSEQ multiplex PCR. This table holds some 980,000 clones, over 60% found once. The sequencing input was memory CD4+ T cells sorted from blood. The origin of the receptors is a man between 18 and 29 years old in good health. Each CDR3 is given with its conserved first and last residue. A D gene is named only where the DNA matches it firmly. Only part of the rows carry a size: once, few, many, or a class if the clone is expanded.

V gene: TRBV15
D gene: TRBD2
J gene: TRBJ2-7
clone size: -
CDR3 DNA: TGTGCCACCAGCAGAGCCCTTAAACTAGCGGGAGCGGACGAGCAGTACTTC
CDR3 protein: CATSRALKLAGADEQYF

V gene: TRBV6-6
D gene: -
J gene: TRBJ2-6
clone size: -
CDR3 DNA: TGTGCCAGCAGCCAAGGGAGCTCTGGGGCCAACGTCCTGACTTTC
CDR3 protein: CASSQGSSGANVLTF

V gene: TRBV2
D gene: TRBD1
J gene: TRBJ1-1
clone size: -
CDR3 DNA: TGTGCCAGCAGTGCGGAGACAGGGTTGGGGGTTGAAGCTTTCTTT
CDR3 protein: CASSAETGLGVEAFF

V gene: TRBV7-2
D gene: TRBD1
J gene: TRBJ2-1
clone size: -
CDR3 DNA: TGTGCCAGCAGCCCCGGACAGGGAAATGAGCAGTTCTTC
CDR3 protein: CASSPGQGNEQFF

V gene: TRBV6-6
D gene: -
J gene: TRBJ1-2
clone size: -
CDR3 DNA: TGTGCCAGCAGTTACTCAGGGGCCCTCTATGGCTACACCTTC
CDR3 protein: CASSYSGALYGYTF

V gene: TRBV6-1
D gene: -
J gene: TRBJ2-7
clone size: -
CDR3 DNA: TGTGCCAGCAGTCCCATCGGGGGTTACGAGCAGTACTTC
CDR3 protein: CASSPIGGYEQYF

V gene: TRBV7-9
D gene: -
J gene: TRBJ1-3
clone size: once
CDR3 DNA: TGTGCCAGCAGCTTGCTCGAAGCTGGAAACACCATATATTTT
CDR3 protein: CASSLLEAGNTIYF

V gene: TRBV5-1
D gene: -
J gene: TRBJ1-2
clone size: -
CDR3 DNA: TGCGCCAGCAGCTTGGAAACAGGGTCAAGAGGCTACACCTTC
CDR3 protein: CASSLETGSRGYTF

V gene: TRBV18
D gene: TRBD2
J gene: TRBJ2-1
clone size: -
CDR3 DNA: TGTGCCAGCTCACCAGGACTAGGTCAGTTCTTC
CDR3 protein: CASSPGLGQFF

V gene: TRBV5-1
D gene: -
J gene: TRBJ2-1
clone size: once
CDR3 DNA: TGCGCCAGCAGCTTGGCAAGCTTTAGGTACAATGAGCAGTTCTTC
CDR3 protein: CASSLASFRYNEQFF

V gene: TRBV7-9
D gene: -
J gene: TRBJ1-4
clone size: -
CDR3 DNA: TGTGCCAGCAGCGCCGGGAGCGCAAGGGAAAAACTGTTTTTT
CDR3 protein: CASSAGSAREKLFF

V gene: TRBV18
D gene: -
J gene: TRBJ2-3
clone size: -
CDR3 DNA: TGTGCCAGCTCATCGTTGGGGGGACCCACAGATACGCAGTATTTT
CDR3 protein: CASSSLGGPTDTQYF

V gene: TRBV9
D gene: TRBD1
J gene: TRBJ1-2
clone size: -
CDR3 DNA: TGTGCCAGCACCTCGGGACAGGGGAGCCCCTATGGCTACACCTTC
CDR3 protein: CASTSGQGSPYGYTF

V gene: TRBV2
D gene: -
J gene: TRBJ1-2
clone size: few
CDR3 DNA: TGTGCCAGCAGTGAAACAGGCTATGGCTACACCTTC
CDR3 protein: CASSETGYGYTF

V gene: TRBV5-1
D gene: TRBD1
J gene: TRBJ2-7
clone size: once
CDR3 DNA: TGCGCCAGCAGCCGGGACAGGCTTACCTACGAGCAGTACTTC
CDR3 protein: CASSRDRLTYEQYF